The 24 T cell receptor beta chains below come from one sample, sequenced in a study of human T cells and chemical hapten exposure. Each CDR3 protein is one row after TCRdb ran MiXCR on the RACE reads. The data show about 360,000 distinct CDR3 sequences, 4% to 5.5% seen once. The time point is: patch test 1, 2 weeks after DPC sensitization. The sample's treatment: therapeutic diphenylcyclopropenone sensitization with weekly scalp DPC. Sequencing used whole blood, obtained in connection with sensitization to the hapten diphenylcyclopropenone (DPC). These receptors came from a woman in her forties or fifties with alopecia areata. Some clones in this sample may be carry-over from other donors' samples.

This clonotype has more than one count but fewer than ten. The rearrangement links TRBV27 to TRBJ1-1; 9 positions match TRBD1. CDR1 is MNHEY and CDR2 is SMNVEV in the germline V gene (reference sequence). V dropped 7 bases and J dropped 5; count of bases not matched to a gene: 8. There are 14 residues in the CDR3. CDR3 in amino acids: CASTHRQGGTEAFF. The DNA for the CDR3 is TGTGCCAGCACCCATCGACAGGGGGGGACTGAAGCTTTCTTT.

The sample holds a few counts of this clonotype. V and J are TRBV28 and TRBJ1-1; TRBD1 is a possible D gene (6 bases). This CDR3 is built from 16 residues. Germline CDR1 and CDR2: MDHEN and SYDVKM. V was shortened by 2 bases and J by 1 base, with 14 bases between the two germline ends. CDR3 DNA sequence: TGTGCCAGCAGTTTAGGGCAGGGGAGGACGAACACTGAAGCTTTCTTT. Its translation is CASSLGQGRTNTEAFF.

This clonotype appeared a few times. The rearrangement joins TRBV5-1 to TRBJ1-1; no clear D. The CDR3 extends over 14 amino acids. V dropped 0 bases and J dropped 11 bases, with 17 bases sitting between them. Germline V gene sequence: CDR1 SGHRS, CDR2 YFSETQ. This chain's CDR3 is CASSLEIREGRAFF. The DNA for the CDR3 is TGCGCCAGCAGCTTGGAAATCCGGGAGGGAAGGGCTTTCTTT.

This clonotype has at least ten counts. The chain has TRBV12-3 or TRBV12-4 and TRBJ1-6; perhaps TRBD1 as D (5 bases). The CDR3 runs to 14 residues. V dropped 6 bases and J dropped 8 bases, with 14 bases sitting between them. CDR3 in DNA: TGTGCCAGCAGCTTAAGTGGGGGGTATTCACCCCTCCACTTT. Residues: CASSLSGGYSPLHF.

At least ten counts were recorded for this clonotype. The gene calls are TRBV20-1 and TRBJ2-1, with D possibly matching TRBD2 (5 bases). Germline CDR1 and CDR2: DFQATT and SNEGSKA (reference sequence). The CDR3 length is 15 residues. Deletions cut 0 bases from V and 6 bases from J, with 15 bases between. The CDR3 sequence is CSARDLPGSVNEQFF. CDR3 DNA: TGCAGTGCTAGAGACCTCCCGGGATCGGTCAATGAGCAGTTCTTC.

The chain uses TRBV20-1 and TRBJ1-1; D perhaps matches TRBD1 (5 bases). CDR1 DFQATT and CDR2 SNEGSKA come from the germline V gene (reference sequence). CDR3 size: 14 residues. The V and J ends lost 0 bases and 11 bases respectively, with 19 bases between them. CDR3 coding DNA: TGCAGTGCTAGAGAAGCACCTCAGGGCTATCGGGCTTTCTTT. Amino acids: CSAREAPQGYRAFF.

The CDR3 nucleotides read TGTGCCAGCAGCGGATGGGACAGCACAGATACGCAGTATTTT. As protein: CASSGWDSTDTQYF. The chain carries TRBV9 and TRBJ2-3; possibly TRBD1 or TRBD2 for D (5 bases each). Germline CDR1 SGDLS, CDR2 YYNGEE. V was shortened by 3 bases and J by 0 bases, with 8 bases between the two germline ends. This CDR3 is 14 amino acids long.

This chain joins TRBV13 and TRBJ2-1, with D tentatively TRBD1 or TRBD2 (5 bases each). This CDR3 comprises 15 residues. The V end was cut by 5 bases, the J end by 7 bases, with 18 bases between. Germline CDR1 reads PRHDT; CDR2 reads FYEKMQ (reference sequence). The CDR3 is CASSQGPIRSNEQFF. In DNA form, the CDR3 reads TGTGCCAGCAGCCAGGGACCGATCAGAAGTAATGAGCAGTTCTTC.

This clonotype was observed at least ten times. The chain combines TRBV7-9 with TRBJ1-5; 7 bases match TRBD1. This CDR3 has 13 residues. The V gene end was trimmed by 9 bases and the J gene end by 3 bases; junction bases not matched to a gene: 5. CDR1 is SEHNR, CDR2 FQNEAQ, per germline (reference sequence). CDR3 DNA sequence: TGTGCCAGGAAACAGGGGATCAATCAGCCCCAGCATTTT. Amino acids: CARKQGINQPQHF.

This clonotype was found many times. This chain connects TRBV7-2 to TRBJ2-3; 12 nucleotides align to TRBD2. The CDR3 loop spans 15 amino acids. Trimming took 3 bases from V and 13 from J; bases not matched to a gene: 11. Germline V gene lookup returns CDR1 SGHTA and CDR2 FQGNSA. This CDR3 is CASSLTSGSPSRKYF. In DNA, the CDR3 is TGTGCCAGCAGCTTGACTAGCGGGAGCCCCTCCCGCAAGTATTTT.

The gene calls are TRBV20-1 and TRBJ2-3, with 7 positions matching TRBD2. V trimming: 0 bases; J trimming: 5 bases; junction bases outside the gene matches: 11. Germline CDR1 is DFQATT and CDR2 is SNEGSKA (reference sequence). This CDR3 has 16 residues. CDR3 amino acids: CSARDPREGQRDTQYF. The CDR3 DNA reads TGCAGTGCTAGAGATCCTAGGGAGGGCCAGCGAGATACGCAGTATTTT.

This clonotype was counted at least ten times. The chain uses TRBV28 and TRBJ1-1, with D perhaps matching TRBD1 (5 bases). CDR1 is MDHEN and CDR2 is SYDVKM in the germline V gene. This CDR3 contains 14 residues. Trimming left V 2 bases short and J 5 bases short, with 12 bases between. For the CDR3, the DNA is TGTGCCAGCAGTTTAACTGGGACGAGAACTGAAGCTTTCTTT. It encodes CASSLTGTRTEAFF.

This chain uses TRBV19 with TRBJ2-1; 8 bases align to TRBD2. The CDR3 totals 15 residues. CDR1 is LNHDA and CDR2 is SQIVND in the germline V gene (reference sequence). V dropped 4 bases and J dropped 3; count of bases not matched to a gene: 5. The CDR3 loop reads CASSSEGLVYNEQFF. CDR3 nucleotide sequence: TGTGCCAGTAGTAGCGAGGGACTAGTCTACAATGAGCAGTTCTTC.

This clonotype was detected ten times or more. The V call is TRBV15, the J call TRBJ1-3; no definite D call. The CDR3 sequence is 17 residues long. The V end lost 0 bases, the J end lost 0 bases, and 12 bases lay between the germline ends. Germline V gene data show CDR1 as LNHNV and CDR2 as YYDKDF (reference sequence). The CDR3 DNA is TGTGCCACCAGCAGAGATCTGGGGAGGGCCTCTGGAAACACCATATATTTT. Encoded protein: CATSRDLGRASGNTIYF.

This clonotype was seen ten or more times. CDR3 DNA sequence: TGCAGTGCCCGGGACTTTCCCGAGCAGTACTTC. Its translation: CSARDFPEQYF. The genes are TRBV20-1 and TRBJ2-7; D possibly corresponds to TRBD2 (6 bases). V was pared by 6 bases and J by 6 bases, with 12 bases between. CDR3 size: 11 residues. Germline assignment: CDR1 DFQATT and CDR2 SNEGSKA (reference sequence).

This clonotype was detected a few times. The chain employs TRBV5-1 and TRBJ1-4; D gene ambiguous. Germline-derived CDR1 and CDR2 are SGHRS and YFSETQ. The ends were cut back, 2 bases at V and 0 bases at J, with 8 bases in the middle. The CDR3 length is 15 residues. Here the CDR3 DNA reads TGCGCCAGCAGCTTCTCGTCCCCAACTAATGAAAAACTGTTTTTT. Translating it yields CASSFSSPTNEKLFF.

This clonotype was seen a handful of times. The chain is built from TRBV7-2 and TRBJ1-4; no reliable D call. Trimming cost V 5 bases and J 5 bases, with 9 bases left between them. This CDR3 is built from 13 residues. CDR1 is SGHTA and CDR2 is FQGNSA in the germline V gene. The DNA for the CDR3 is TGTGCCAGCAGCGCCACTCAAAATGAAAAACTGTTTTTT. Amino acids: CASSATQNEKLFF.

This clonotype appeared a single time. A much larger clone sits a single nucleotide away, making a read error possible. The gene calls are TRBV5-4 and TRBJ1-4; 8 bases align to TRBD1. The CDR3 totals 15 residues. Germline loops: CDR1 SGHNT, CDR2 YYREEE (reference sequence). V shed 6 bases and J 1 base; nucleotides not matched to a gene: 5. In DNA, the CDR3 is TGTGCCAGCAACTTCGACAGGGGAACTAATGAAAAACTGTTTTTT. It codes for CASNFDRGTNEKLFF. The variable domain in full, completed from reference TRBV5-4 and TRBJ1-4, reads ETGVTQSPTHLIKTRGQQVTLRCSSQSGHNTVSWYQQALGQGPQFIFQYYREEENGRGNFPPRFSGLQFPNYSSELNVNALELDDSALYLCASNFDRGTNEKLFFGSGTQLSVL.

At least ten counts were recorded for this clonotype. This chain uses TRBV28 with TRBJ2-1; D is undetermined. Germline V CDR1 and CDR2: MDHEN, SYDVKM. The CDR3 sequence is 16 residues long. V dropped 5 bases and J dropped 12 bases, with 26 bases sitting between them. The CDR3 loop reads CASSPTHVPKKIGQFF. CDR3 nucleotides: TGTGCCAGCAGTCCTACCCATGTCCCCAAGAAAATCGGGCAGTTCTTC.

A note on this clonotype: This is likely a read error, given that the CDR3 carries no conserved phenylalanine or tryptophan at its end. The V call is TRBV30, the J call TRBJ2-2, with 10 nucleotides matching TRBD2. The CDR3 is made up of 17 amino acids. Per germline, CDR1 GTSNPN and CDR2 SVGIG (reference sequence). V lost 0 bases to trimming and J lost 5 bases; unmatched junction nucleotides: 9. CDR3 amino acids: CAWSVGTSARVTGELFL. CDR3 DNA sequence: TGTGCCTGGAGTGTCGGGACTAGCGCCAGGGTAACCGGGGAGCTGTTTCTT.

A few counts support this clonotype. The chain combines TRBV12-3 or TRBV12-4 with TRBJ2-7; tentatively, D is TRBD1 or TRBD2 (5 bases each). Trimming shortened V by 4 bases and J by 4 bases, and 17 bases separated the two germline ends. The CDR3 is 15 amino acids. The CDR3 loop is CASSYGAVKEYEQYF. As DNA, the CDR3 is TGTGCCAGCAGTTACGGGGCAGTGAAAGAATACGAGCAGTACTTC.

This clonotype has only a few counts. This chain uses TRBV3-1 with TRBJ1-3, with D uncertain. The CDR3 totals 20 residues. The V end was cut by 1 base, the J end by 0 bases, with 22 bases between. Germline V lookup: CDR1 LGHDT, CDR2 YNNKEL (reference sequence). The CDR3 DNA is TGTGCCAGCAGCCAAGTTCCCCCCACCACCCTTTTCGGCTCTGGAAACACCATATATTTT. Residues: CASSQVPPTTLFGSGNTIYF.

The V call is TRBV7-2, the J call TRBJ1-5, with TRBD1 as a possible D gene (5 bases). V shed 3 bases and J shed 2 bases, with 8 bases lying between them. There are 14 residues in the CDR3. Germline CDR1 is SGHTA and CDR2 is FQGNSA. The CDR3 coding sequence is TGTGCCAGCAGCTTCAGGGAAGGCAATCAGCCCCAGCATTTT. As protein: CASSFREGNQPQHF.

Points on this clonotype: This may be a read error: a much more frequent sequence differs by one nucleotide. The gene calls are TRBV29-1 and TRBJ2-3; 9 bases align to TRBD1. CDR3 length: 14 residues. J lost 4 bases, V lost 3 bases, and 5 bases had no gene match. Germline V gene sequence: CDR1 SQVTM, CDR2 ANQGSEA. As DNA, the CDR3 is TGCAGCGTTGATACGGGACAGGGTGCAGATACGCAGTATTTT. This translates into CSVDTGQGADTQYF.